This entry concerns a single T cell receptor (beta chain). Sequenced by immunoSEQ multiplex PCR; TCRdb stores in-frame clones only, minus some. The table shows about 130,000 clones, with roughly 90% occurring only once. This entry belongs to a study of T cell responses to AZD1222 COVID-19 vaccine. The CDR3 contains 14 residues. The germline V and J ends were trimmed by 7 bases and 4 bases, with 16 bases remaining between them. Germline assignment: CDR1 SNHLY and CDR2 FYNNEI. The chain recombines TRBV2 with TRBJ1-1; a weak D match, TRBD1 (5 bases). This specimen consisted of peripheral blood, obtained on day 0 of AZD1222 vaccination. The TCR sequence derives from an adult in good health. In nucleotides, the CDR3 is TGTGCCAGCATTGGGGCCCGGGAGGGCACTGAAGCTTTCTTT. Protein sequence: CASIGAREGTEAFF.